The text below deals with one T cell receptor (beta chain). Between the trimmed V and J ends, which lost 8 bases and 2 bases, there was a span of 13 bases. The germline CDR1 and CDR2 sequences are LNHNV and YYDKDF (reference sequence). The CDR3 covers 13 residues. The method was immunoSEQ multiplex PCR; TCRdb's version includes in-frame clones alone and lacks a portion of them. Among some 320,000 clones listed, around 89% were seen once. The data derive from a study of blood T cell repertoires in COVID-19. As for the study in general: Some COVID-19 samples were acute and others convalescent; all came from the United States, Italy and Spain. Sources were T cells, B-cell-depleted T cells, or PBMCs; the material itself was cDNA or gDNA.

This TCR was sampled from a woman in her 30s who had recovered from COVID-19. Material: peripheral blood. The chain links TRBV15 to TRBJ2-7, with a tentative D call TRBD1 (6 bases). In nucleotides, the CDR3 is TGTGCCACCGCCAGGGACAACCCCTACGAGCAGTACTTC. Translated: CATARDNPYEQYF. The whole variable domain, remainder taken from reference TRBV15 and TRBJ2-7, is DAMVIQNPRYQVTQFGKPVTLSCSQTLNHNVMYWYQQKSSQAPKLLFHYYDKDFNNEADTPDNFQSRRPNTSFCFLDIRSPGLGDTAMYLCATARDNPYEQYFGPGTRLTVT.